This is a list of T cell receptor beta chains from one sample in a study of metastatic and nonmetastatic thyroid tumors. TCRdb re-clonotyped the PCR reads via MiXCR. The table records 35,000 to 45,000 clones, 12% of them present only once. The sequenced material came from blood. Receptor source: a male donor with papillary thyroid cancer or a benign thyroid nodule (not recorded which). Some clones in this sample may be carry-over from other donors' samples. Each CDR3 is given with its conserved first and last residue.

TRBJ1-5,TRBV20-1,CSARDRRGNQPQHF
TRBJ2-5,TRBV10-2,CASSDWDGTAYRTQYF
TRBJ2-1,TRBV3-1,CASSQREPNEQFF
TRBJ2-2,TRBV4-1,CAISQPGGTGELFF
TRBJ1-5,TRBV2,CASSEGWEVLNQPQHF
TRBJ2-7,TRBV6-2/TRBV6-3,CASSYTRRTRGAYEQYF
TRBJ2-7,TRBV27,CASSENWSSYEQYF
TRBJ2-7,TRBV6-1,CANSGFNEQYF
TRBJ1-4,TRBV15,CATSRGQGREKLFF
TRBJ1-1,TRBV3-1,CASSLGRGEAFF
TRBJ2-7,TRBV6-1,CASRGQGYSYEQYF
TRBJ2-7,TRBV6-1,CASSLEGRGHEQYF
TRBJ2-7,TRBV28,CASSLGREQYF
TRBJ2-1,TRBV4-3,CASSQDGIAGVNEQFF
TRBJ2-2,TRBV11-3,CASSLDVGAGELFF
TRBJ2-5,TRBV24-1,CATSDWDEQETQYF
TRBJ2-7,TRBV2,CASSESWVVYEQYF
TRBJ2-1,TRBV6-4,CASSDSAGSYNEQFF
TRBJ2-7,TRBV5-1,CASSLAGERQYF
TRBJ2-2,TRBV15,CATSMGTSGNTGELFF
TRBJ2-1,TRBV6-1,CASRATSGSVEQFF
TRBJ1-1,TRBV9,CASSGLLNTEAFF
TRBJ1-5,TRBV7-2,CASSWTGRNQPQHF
TRBJ2-5,TRBV10-1,CASSRTTQETQYF
TRBJ1-2,TRBV9,CASSPGDRPSFIYGYTF
TRBJ2-7,TRBV5-6,CASSGSRDATSYEQYF
TRBJ2-5,TRBV11-2,CASSLEVPIPALETQYF
TRBJ2-2,TRBV28,CASLRGLDTGELFF
TRBJ1-5,TRBV7-3,CASSRARGGSNQPQHF
TRBJ2-1,TRBV6-1,CASSEWREGRDEQFF
TRBJ2-1,TRBV6-2/TRBV6-3,CASSSALRQFF
TRBJ2-1,TRBV6-5,CASSYSKGEQFF
TRBJ1-5,TRBV9,CASSPQPLQVNQPQHF
TRBJ1-5,TRBV28,CASRPVRQPQHF
TRBJ2-7,TRBV6-1,CASTSGRVLYEQYF
TRBJ2-7,TRBV6-1,CASSREGLAGFYEQYF
TRBJ1-6,TRBV30,CAWTWGGNSPLHF
TRBJ1-6,TRBV5-6,CASSLGRFNSPLHF
TRBJ2-2,TRBV2,CASRVTSGRSGELFF
TRBJ2-3,TRBV5-4,CASSLGGLAEDTQYF
TRBJ2-7,TRBV7-9,CASSIKGHEQYF
TRBJ2-3,TRBV4-3,CASSQERLAGVDTQYF
TRBJ2-7,TRBV6-1,CASSTSGTASYEQYF
TRBJ1-3,TRBV6-2/TRBV6-3,CASSSYRPATGNTIYF
TRBJ2-1,TRBV11-2,CASSLEGLAGGYGYNEQFF
TRBJ1-6,TRBV20-1,CSARMGQYNSPLHF
TRBJ1-1,TRBV5-6,CASSLAGTGGDGGTEAFF
TRBJ2-1,TRBV5-6,CASGRGGSYYDEQFF
TRBJ2-2,TRBV5-1,CASSLKPGNTGELFF
TRBJ1-1,TRBV5-6,CASAIRGSDEAFF
TRBJ1-2,TRBV5-8,CASSLDSYGYTF